This T cell receptor beta chain was identified during a study of T-cell memory formation after mild COVID-19. The study, taken as a whole, reports: A second wave of clones peaked on day 37, and their SARS-CoV-2 specificity went unconfirmed. Later expanders leaned toward CD4+, whereas clones contracting from day 15 to 85 were balanced CD4/CD8.

TCR alpha and TCR beta cDNA libraries carrying sample barcodes and UMIs came from 5'RACE with constant-segment primers. TCRdb processed the 5' RACE reads anew with MiXCR; each CDR3 protein has one entry. Among 150,000 to 200,000 distinct CDR3 sequences, 11% were seen once, and the ten largest hold less than 4%. Of note for this clonotype: Its antigen is currently unknown.

The receptor's source is a man younger than 35 who had mild COVID-19 (a few samples of this study predate the infection). Cell type and time point are not known. Sequenced: PBMCs or a T cell subset sorted from them (not recorded which).

The CDR3 sequence is CASGRADTQYF. DNA for the CDR3: TGTGCCAGCGGCAGGGCTGATACGCAGTATTTT. The genes are TRBV9 and TRBJ2-3, with D possibly matching TRBD1 (5 bases). The CDR3 covers 11 residues. V was shortened by 7 bases and J by 6 bases, with 9 bases between the two germline ends. The germline gives CDR1 SGDLS, CDR2 YYNGEE. Full variable domain (remainder filled in from reference TRBV9 and TRBJ2-3): DSGVTQTPKHLITATGQRVTLRCSPRSGDLSVYWYQQSLDQGLQFLIQYYNGEERAKGNILERFSAQQFPDLHSELNLSSLELGDSALYFCASGRADTQYFGPGTRLTVL.